The 10 T cell receptor beta chains below all came from one sample that was sequenced in a study of blood T cell repertoires in COVID-19. Only in-frame clones appear in the TCRdb table, and some are missing; sequencing was by immunoSEQ multiplex PCR. The profile shows some 52,000 clones, about nine tenths of them singletons. Sequenced sample: peripheral blood. These receptor sequences come from a human donor in a cohort sampled during active COVID-19.

The chain has TRBV5-5 and TRBJ2-1; D is unclear. The CDR3 runs to 16 residues. V was cut by 3 bases and J by 0 bases, with 13 bases left in between. Germline CDR1 and CDR2: SGHKS and YYEKEE (reference sequence). CDR3 residues: CASSWSEAVSYNEQFF. As DNA, the CDR3 is TGTGCCAGCAGCTGGTCTGAGGCCGTCTCCTACAATGAGCAGTTCTTC.

The V call is TRBV19, the J call TRBJ2-7; possible D gene TRBD1, 5 bases. The CDR3 extends over 17 amino acids. Germline assignment: CDR1 LNHDA and CDR2 SQIVND (reference sequence). Trimming took 1 base from V and 3 from J, leaving 19 bases between them. The CDR3, as DNA: TGTGCCAGTAGTATAGGATACTCCCCCACAGGAAACTACGAGCAGTACTTC. It codes for CASSIGYSPTGNYEQYF.

This chain links TRBV11-2 with TRBJ2-7, with a tentative D call TRBD1 (5 bases). Germline V CDR1 and CDR2: SGHAT, FQNNGV. This CDR3 comprises 16 residues. Trimming took 1 base from V and 3 from J, leaving 16 bases between them. CDR3 nucleotide sequence: TGTGCCAGCAGCTTAGTGAAGGGGCCGGCACTCTACGAGCAGTACTTC. It specifies CASSLVKGPALYEQYF.

V gene TRBV6-6 combines with J gene TRBJ1-1; the D is unclear. Between the trimmed V and J ends, which lost 4 bases and 1 base, there was a span of 10 bases. Germline V gene data show CDR1 as MNHNY and CDR2 as SVGAGI (reference sequence). The CDR3 contains 14 residues. CDR3 protein: CASSSRGWNTEAFF. CDR3 bases: TGTGCCAGCAGTTCCCGAGGGTGGAACACTGAAGCTTTCTTT.

The rearrangement joins TRBV27 to TRBJ2-7, with 7 bases that match TRBD1. With V trimmed by 5 bases and J by 4 bases, 5 bases remained unmatched. Germline V gene sequence: CDR1 MNHEY, CDR2 SMNVEV (reference sequence). The CDR3 totals 13 residues. CDR3 in amino acids: CASSILQGYEQYF. CDR3 sequence (DNA): TGTGCCAGCAGTATATTACAGGGGTACGAGCAGTACTTC.

The chain employs TRBV7-6 and TRBJ2-1; D is ambiguous. Germline lookup yields CDR1 SGHVS and CDR2 FNYEAQ. The germline V and J ends were trimmed by 5 bases and 4 bases, with 6 bases remaining between them. CDR3 length equals 12 residues. In DNA form, the CDR3 reads TGTGCCAGCAGCCAGAAATACAATGAGCAGTTCTTC. Its protein is CASSQKYNEQFF.

The V gene is TRBV20-1, the J gene TRBJ2-2; TRBD2 agrees at 8 bases. The junction had 4 bases not matched to a gene; V was cut back by 3 bases and J by 4 bases. CDR1 DFQATT and CDR2 SNEGSKA come from the germline V gene (reference sequence). The CDR3 runs 14 residues. CDR3 nucleotides: TGCAGTGCTAGTCGGCTAGCGGGCACCGGGGAGCTGTTTTTT. Protein product: CSASRLAGTGELFF.

J is TRBJ1-4 and V is TRBV28, with a weak D call TRBD1 (6 bases). Germline CDR1 reads MDHEN; CDR2 reads SYDVKM. Trimming shortened V by 4 bases and J by 0 bases, and 12 bases separated the two germline ends. This CDR3 has 16 residues. DNA of the CDR3: TGTGCCAGCAGTTACTCAGGGGCCCCAACTAATGAAAAACTGTTTTTT. Residues: CASSYSGAPTNEKLFF.

This chain links TRBV4-1 with TRBJ2-4; perhaps TRBD2 as D (5 bases). Trimming pared 4 bases from V and 3 bases from J, leaving 19 bases between. There are 17 residues in the CDR3. Germline V gene sequence: CDR1 MGHRA, CDR2 YSYEKL. CDR3 bases: TGCGCCAGCAGCCCAATAGGGAGTTGGCCGCGCAAAAACATTCAGTACTTC. Its translation: CASSPIGSWPRKNIQYF.

J is TRBJ2-3 and V is TRBV11-2; TRBD2 agrees at 11 bases. The CDR3 totals 16 residues. The V gene end was trimmed by 6 bases and the J gene end by 5 bases; junction bases not matched to a gene: 10. In germline, CDR1 is SGHAT, CDR2 FQNNGV. CDR3 bases: TGTGCCAGCAGTCTAGAGGCTAGCGGGAGGTTAGATACGCAGTATTTT. The encoded protein is CASSLEASGRLDTQYF.